Described below is a single T cell receptor beta chain sequence and its context. As yet, its antigen is unknown. This CDR3 has 14 residues. The sample originates from a study of T-cell reconstitution after alpha-beta-depleted transplantation in children. TCRbeta library construction was performed incorporating unique molecular identifiers. TCRdb processed the PCR reads anew with MiXCR; each CDR3 protein has one entry. The sample contains hundreds of thousands of distinct CDR3 sequences, under 15% of which appear only once. Study results and caveats: Reportedly, roughly two months post-transplant, alpha-beta T cells arose from several hundred expanded graft clones. Surviving recipient cells, namely T cells and thymic progenitors, were the source of high day-60 TCRbeta diversity in some patients. T cells produced anew were the main source of T-cell counts and diversity one year after transplant.

The chain is built from TRBV21-1 and TRBJ2-7; no check of the table's D call, TRBD1, against the DNA was made. TRBV21-1 is recorded as a pseudogene. The TCR comes from a girl aged 2 to 10 with congenital amegakaryocytic thrombocytopenia, due to receive a stem cell transplant. This sample comprised PBMCs, obtained before TCRalphabeta/CD19-depleted stem cell transplant. For the CDR3, the DNA is TGTGCCAGCAGCAACGAAATCAGGGGCTACGAGCAGTACTTC. Its protein product is CASSNEIRGYEQYF.